The 6 T cell receptor beta chains below come from one sample, sequenced in a study of CD8 T cells in Susac syndrome. Reverse transcription used roughly 0.45 to 1 ug RNA and random hexamers. TCRdb independently ran MiXCR on the immunoSEQ multiplex PCR reads; one entry per CDR3 protein. The sample contains about 140,000 distinct CDR3 sequences, approximately 93% of which appear only once. Sequenced input: CD8+ T cells from PBMCs. These receptors all come from a human donor in good health.

This chain joins TRBV20-1 and TRBJ1-5; tentative D call: TRBD1 (6 bases). The CDR3 spans 13 residues. The germline gives CDR1 DFQATT, CDR2 SNEGSKA (reference sequence). The V gene lost 3 bases and the J gene lost 3 bases, with 9 bases spanning the gap. The CDR3 region is CSASAGANQPQHF. DNA for the CDR3: TGCAGTGCTAGTGCAGGGGCCAATCAGCCCCAGCATTTT.

The V gene is TRBV20-1, the J gene TRBJ1-5; possibly TRBD1 for D (6 bases). The CDR3 covers 18 residues. The germline V and J ends were trimmed by 1 base and 0 bases, with 19 bases remaining between them. Germline V CDR1 and CDR2: DFQATT, SNEGSKA (reference sequence). CDR3 bases: TGCAGTGCTAGAGTGAAAGGGGGTGTGCGGCATAGCAATCAGCCCCAGCATTTT. This encodes CSARVKGGVRHSNQPQHF.

The chain uses TRBV4-1 and TRBJ2-7; D is possibly TRBD1 (6 bases). The CDR3 totals 14 residues. Germline values: CDR1 MGHRA, CDR2 YSYEKL. V was trimmed by 1 base and J by 3 bases, leaving 10 bases between them. The CDR3 region is CASSQVRTDYEQYF. In DNA form, the CDR3 reads TGCGCCAGCAGCCAAGTCCGGACAGACTACGAGCAGTACTTC.

The chain has TRBV30 and TRBJ2-7; a weak D match, TRBD2 (5 bases). The CDR3 sequence is 14 residues long. The germline gives CDR1 GTSNPN, CDR2 SVGIG (reference sequence). Trimming took 0 bases from V and 5 from J, leaving 14 bases between them. DNA for the CDR3: TGTGCCTGGAGTGTACGCCGGGGAGTGGACGAGCAGTACTTC. Translation: CAWSVRRGVDEQYF.

The CDR3 bases are TGTGCCAGCAGCTTATGGTCTGGGGATTGGGACACCGGGGAGCTGTTTTTT. It codes for CASSLWSGDWDTGELFF. The rearrangement links TRBV7-3 to TRBJ2-2, with D hard to call. The germline V gene has CDR1 SGHTA and CDR2 FQGTGA. V was cut by 2 bases and J by 3 bases, with 16 bases left in between. CDR3 length: 17 residues.

V and J are TRBV27 and TRBJ2-7; D uncertain. Germline V CDR1 and CDR2: MNHEY, SMNVEV (reference sequence). CDR3 size: 13 residues. The V and J ends lost 0 bases and 2 bases respectively, with 5 bases between them. CDR3 DNA sequence: TGTGCCAGCAGTTTATCGCAAGCCTACGAGCAGTACTTC. It is translated as CASSLSQAYEQYF.